Presented here are 26 T cell receptor beta chains from one specimen sequenced in a study of molecular identifiers for immune sequencing clone quantification. Each CDR3 protein gets one entry after TCRdb re-called the PCR reads with MiXCR. The sample shows 80,000 to 100,000 distinct CDR3 sequences, roughly a quarter of them seen only once. Input material: naive CD8+ T cells from blood, with Jurkat cell RNA spiked in. As to subset: FACS-sorted CD8+CD4-CCR7+CD45RA+ naive T cells. These receptor sequences come from a human donor in good health. Some libraries in this study had Jurkat cell RNA spiked in.

This clonotype was detected a few times. J is TRBJ1-2 and V is TRBV18, with a weak D call TRBD1 (6 bases). CDR1 KGHSH and CDR2 LQKENI come from the germline V gene. The CDR3 is 18 amino acids. V lost 5 bases and J 0 bases, leaving 22 bases between the germline ends. The CDR3 region has the DNA TGTGCCAGCTCAGCTAGTCCGAGACAGGAGATTCCTAACTATGGCTACACCTTC. This translates into CASSASPRQEIPNYGYTF. Full variable domain (missing parts from reference TRBV18 and TRBJ1-2): NAGVMQNPRHLVRRRGQEARLRCSPMKGHSHVYWYRQLPEEGLKFMVYLQKENIIDESGMPKERFSAEFPKEGPSILRIQQVVRGDSAAYFCASSASPRQEIPNYGYTFGSGTRLTVV.

The V call is TRBV19, the J call TRBJ2-1; possible D gene TRBD1, 6 bases. Germline CDR1 reads LNHDA; CDR2 reads SQIVND (reference sequence). This CDR3 is built from 14 residues. The germline V and J ends were trimmed by 9 bases and 6 bases, with 18 bases remaining between them. CDR3 residues: CASSLTGNFNEQFF. CDR3 DNA: TGTGCCAGCTCCCTTACAGGGAATTTCAATGAGCAGTTCTTC.

This clonotype has ten or more counts. This rearrangement joins TRBV7-2 to TRBJ2-7, with 10 bases matching TRBD1. The germline V gene has CDR1 SGHTA and CDR2 FQGNSA. Trimming took 5 bases from V and 7 from J; bases not matched to a gene: 8. There are 14 residues in the CDR3. The CDR3 is CASSPGQGGLEQYF. The CDR3 DNA follows: TGTGCCAGCAGCCCAGGACAGGGGGGGCTGGAGCAGTACTTC.

This chain connects TRBV7-9 to TRBJ1-1; D is undetermined. Germline V lookup: CDR1 SEHNR, CDR2 FQNEAQ (reference sequence). This CDR3 comprises 15 residues. The ends were cut back, 3 bases at V and 0 bases at J, with 11 bases in the middle. Here the CDR3 DNA reads TGTGCCAGCAGCTTCCTCACACCCGTGAACACTGAAGCTTTCTTT. Its protein is CASSFLTPVNTEAFF.

About this clonotype: A much larger clone differs by one base, so this may be a read error. The chain has TRBV4-3 and TRBJ2-1, with unresolved D. CDR3 length: 16 residues. The germline CDR1 and CDR2 sequences are LGHNA and YSLEER. The CDR3 sequence: CASSQVAMSSYNEQSF. Here the CDR3 DNA reads TGCGCCAGCAGCCAAGTGGCGATGAGCTCCTACAATGAGCAGTCCTTC.

The chain combines TRBV7-9 with TRBJ2-7; 7 nucleotides agree with TRBD2. Germline V gene lookup returns CDR1 SEHNR and CDR2 FQNEAQ (reference sequence). The CDR3 is 14 residues long. Trimming cost V 5 bases and J 6 bases; bases outside gene matches: 10. CDR3 nucleotide sequence: TGTGCCAGCAGCCCCCGGGACTACCGTGGCGAGCAGTACTTC. It codes for CASSPRDYRGEQYF.

In its sample, this clonotype was seen many times. CDR3 in amino acids: CASTAGGQGGTGELFF. Here the CDR3 DNA reads TGTGCCAGCACAGCTGGGGGACAGGGTGGCACCGGGGAGCTGTTTTTT. The chain combines TRBV11-2 with TRBJ2-2, with TRBD1 matching over 9 bases. The V gene's germline CDR1 is SGHAT and CDR2 FQNNGV. This CDR3 comprises 16 residues. The V gene end was trimmed by 7 bases and the J gene end by 4 bases; junction bases not matched to a gene: 10.

At least ten counts were recorded for this clonotype. The chain is built from TRBV4-3 and TRBJ2-2; 12 bases fit TRBD2. Germline CDR1 and CDR2: LGHNA and YSLEER. The CDR3 covers 18 residues. The V and J ends lost 3 bases and 0 bases, in that order; junction bases with no gene match: 5. The CDR3 sequence is CASSQLLAGGPNTGELFF. The CDR3 DNA reads as TGCGCCAGCAGCCAGCTTCTAGCGGGGGGGCCGAACACCGGGGAGCTGTTTTTT.

The chain couples TRBV5-1 to TRBJ2-1; TRBD2 agrees at 10 bases. Germline V gene sequence: CDR1 SGHRS, CDR2 YFSETQ. CDR3 length: 17 residues. J was trimmed by 3 bases and V by 0 bases; bases with no gene match: 6. The CDR3 DNA sequence: TGCGCCAGCAGCTTGGGGGCTAGCGGGGGATACTACAATGAGCAGTTCTTC. Amino acid sequence: CASSLGASGGYYNEQFF.

The chain uses TRBV27 and TRBJ1-5; D not certain. Between the trimmed V and J ends, which lost 9 bases and 2 bases, there was a span of 14 bases. This CDR3 is 14 amino acids long. Germline V gene sequence: CDR1 MNHEY, CDR2 SMNVEV (reference sequence). The CDR3 reads CASPGVGGNQPQHF. CDR3 nucleotides: TGTGCCAGTCCAGGCGTCGGGGGCAATCAGCCCCAGCATTTT.

The table lists this clonotype with many counts. V and J are TRBV4-3 and TRBJ2-7; weak D call: TRBD2 (6 bases). Trimming cost V 1 base and J 6 bases, with 16 bases left between them. The CDR3 is made up of 15 amino acids. Per the germline V gene, CDR1 is LGHNA and CDR2 is YSLEER. CDR3 nucleotide sequence: TGCGCCAGCAGCCAAGGACGCGGGATCCCGGTCGAGCAGTACTTC. Amino acids: CASSQGRGIPVEQYF.

This clonotype came up many times. The V gene is TRBV5-5, the J gene TRBJ1-2, with D hard to call. There are 14 residues in the CDR3. Trimming removed 4 bases at V and 2 bases at J, with 12 bases between. The germline V gene has CDR1 SGHKS and CDR2 YYEKEE (reference sequence). The DNA of the CDR3 is TGTGCCAGCAGCCAAGAATTCTCCAACTATGGCTACACCTTC. It is translated as CASSQEFSNYGYTF.

This clonotype was seen many times. The chain uses TRBV19 and TRBJ2-5; TRBD1 is a possible D gene (5 bases). Trimming took off 5 bases at V and 3 bases at J, with 13 bases between the two ends. CDR1 is LNHDA, CDR2 SQIVND, per germline (reference sequence). The CDR3 length is 14 residues. The CDR3 DNA follows: TGTGCCAGTAGTCCGTACGACAGTGAAGAGACCCAGTACTTC. Residues: CASSPYDSEETQYF.

This clonotype was observed at least ten times. The genes are TRBV7-9 and TRBJ2-5; D gene unclear. Trimming took off 6 bases at V and 3 bases at J, with 17 bases between the two ends. There are 15 residues in the CDR3. Germline V gene lookup returns CDR1 SEHNR and CDR2 FQNEAQ (reference sequence). The CDR3 nucleotides are TGTGCCAGCAGTCATCCCCTGGCTAGAGAAGAGACCCAGTACTTC. Translated, it gives CASSHPLAREETQYF. Supplemented by reference TRBV7-9 and TRBJ2-5, the full variable domain reads DTGVSQNPRHKITKRGQNVTFRCDPISEHNRLYWYRQTLGQGPEFLTYFQNEAQLEKSRLLSDRFSAERPKGSFSTLEIQRTEQGDSAMYLCASSHPLAREETQYFGPGTRLLVL.

This clonotype was seen many times. DNA for the CDR3: TGTGCCAGCAGTTTAACCCTAGGGGTGACACCTAGCACAGATACGCAGTATTTT. This sequence encodes CASSLTLGVTPSTDTQYF. This chain uses TRBV12-3 or TRBV12-4 with TRBJ2-3; possibly TRBD1 for D (5 bases). The V and J ends lost 2 bases and 0 bases respectively, with 18 bases between them. The CDR3 has 18 amino acids.

This clonotype has ten or more counts. CDR3 bases: TGTGCCAGTAGTATCTGGGGCTTAGGCGACACTGAAGCTTTCTTT. It yields the protein CASSIWGLGDTEAFF. V usage is TRBV19 and J usage is TRBJ1-1; maybe TRBD1 (5 bases). Germline V gene sequence: CDR1 LNHDA, CDR2 SQIVND (reference sequence). CDR3 length: 15 residues. With 3 bases removed from V and 3 bases from J, the gap between germline ends came to 14 bases.

Points on this clonotype: Just one base apart from a much larger clone, this may be a read error. A read error is likely, as this CDR3 ends without the conserved phenylalanine or tryptophan. V and J are TRBV27 and TRBJ2-6; D could derive from TRBD1 or TRBD2 (5 bases each). V shed 5 bases and J shed 2 bases, with 10 bases lying between them. Per the germline V gene, CDR1 is MNHEY and CDR2 is SMNVEV (reference sequence). The CDR3 sequence is 15 residues long. For the CDR3, the DNA is TGTGCCAGCAGTAAGAGGGGCACTGGGGCCAACGTCCTGACTGTC. Protein product: CASSKRGTGANVLTV.

This clonotype was counted many times. V usage is TRBV19 and J usage is TRBJ2-5; D is ambiguous. Deletions cut 3 bases from V and 0 bases from J, with 5 bases between. The germline gives CDR1 LNHDA, CDR2 SQIVND (reference sequence). The CDR3 spans 13 residues. This CDR3 is CASSIGHQETQYF. Here the CDR3 DNA reads TGTGCCAGTAGTATCGGGCACCAAGAGACCCAGTACTTC.

The table lists this clonotype with many counts. This chain connects TRBV6-2 or TRBV6-3 to TRBJ1-1; TRBD1 is a possible D gene (5 bases). Trimming removed 2 bases from V and 7 bases from J, with 23 bases in between. CDR3 length: 17 residues. The germline V gene has CDR1 MNHEY and CDR2 SVGEGT. The CDR3 loop is CASSYAPLRDAVNEAFF. Here the CDR3 DNA reads TGTGCCAGCAGTTACGCGCCCCTCCGGGACGCCGTAAATGAAGCTTTCTTT.

There are many counts of this clonotype. J is TRBJ2-3 and V is TRBV4-3; the D gene is possibly TRBD1 (6 bases). The germline CDR1 and CDR2 sequences are LGHNA and YSLEER. Trimming removed 0 bases from V and 4 bases from J, with 17 bases in between. The CDR3 is 17 amino acids. As DNA, the CDR3 is TGCGCCAGCAGCCAAGATTCGGTGCAGGGACAAGCAGATACGCAGTATTTT. Translating gives CASSQDSVQGQADTQYF.

This clonotype appeared many times. The V call is TRBV12-3 or TRBV12-4, the J call TRBJ2-3; no reliable D call. CDR3 length: 14 residues. Trimming left V 1 base short and J 2 bases short, with 7 bases between. CDR3 sequence (DNA): TGTGCCAGCAGTTTAGACAGAGCCACAGATACGCAGTATTTT. It is translated as CASSLDRATDTQYF.

This clonotype was recorded many times. The rearrangement joins TRBV6-5 to TRBJ1-2; 8 bases fit TRBD1. Trimming took 1 base from V and 2 from J; bases not matched to a gene: 3. The CDR3 runs to 15 residues. The germline gives CDR1 MNHEY, CDR2 SVGAGI. Here the CDR3 reads CASSYWTGRNYGYTF. The CDR3 nucleotides read TGTGCCAGCAGTTACTGGACAGGGAGGAACTATGGCTACACCTTC.

This clonotype was found many times. The J gene is TRBJ2-7, the V gene TRBV7-8, with D unresolved. CDR1 is SGHVS, CDR2 FQNEAQ, per germline. V lost 3 bases, J lost 4 bases, and 10 bases lay in between. CDR3 length: 13 residues. The CDR3 loop reads CASSLGLSYEQYF. The CDR3 nucleotides are TGTGCCAGCAGCTTGGGCCTATCTTACGAGCAGTACTTC.

With regard to this clonotype: This may come from a read error, since a much larger clone is one base off. CDR3 in DNA: TGTGCCAGCCAAGCGGGAGGCGGAGCGACCCAGTACTTC. It yields the protein CASQAGGGATQYF. The chain combines TRBV19 with TRBJ2-5, with 9 bases identical to TRBD2. This CDR3 comprises 13 residues. Per germline, CDR1 LNHDA and CDR2 SQIVND (reference sequence). J was trimmed by 7 bases and V by 9 bases; bases with no gene match: 9.

This clonotype was seen more than once but under ten times. V usage is TRBV30 and J usage is TRBJ2-7, with TRBD2 matching 7 bases. This CDR3 is built from 12 residues. V dropped 2 bases and J dropped 13; count of bases not matched to a gene: 11. Germline values: CDR1 GTSNPN, CDR2 SVGIG (reference sequence). DNA of the CDR3: TGTGCCTGGAGTATAAAAAGCGGGGATGCATACTTC. Its translation: CAWSIKSGDAYF.

This clonotype was picked up a small number of times. It is unclear where the CDR3 begins or ends on the DNA, so no DNA is shown, and the CDR3 is as TCRdb lists it. The chain employs TRBV10-3 and TRBJ2-3; the table names TRBD2, a call not compared with the DNA. The CDR3 has 19 residues if both end residues are counted. Germline values: CDR1 ENHRY, CDR2 SYGVKD. This chain's CDR3 is CAISEPWVVGSGSTDTRYF.